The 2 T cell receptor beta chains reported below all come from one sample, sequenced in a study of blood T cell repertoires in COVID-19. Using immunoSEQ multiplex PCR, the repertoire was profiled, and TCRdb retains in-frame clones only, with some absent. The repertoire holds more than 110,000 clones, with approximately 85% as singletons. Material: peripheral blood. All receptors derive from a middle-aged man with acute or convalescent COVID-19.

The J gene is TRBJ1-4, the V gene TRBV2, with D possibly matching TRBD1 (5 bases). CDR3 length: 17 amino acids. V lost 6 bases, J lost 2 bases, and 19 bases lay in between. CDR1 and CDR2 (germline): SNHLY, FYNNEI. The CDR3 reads CASRSDWGAATNEKLFF. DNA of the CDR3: TGTGCCAGCAGATCGGATTGGGGCGCAGCCACTAATGAAAAACTGTTTTTT.

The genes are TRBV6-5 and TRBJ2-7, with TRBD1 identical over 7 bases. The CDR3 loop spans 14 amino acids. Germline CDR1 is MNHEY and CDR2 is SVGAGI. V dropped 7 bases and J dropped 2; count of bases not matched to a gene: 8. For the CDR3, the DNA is TGTGCCAGCATCCCGACAGGGATTCCCTACGAGCAGTACTTC. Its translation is CASIPTGIPYEQYF.